Below are 14 T cell receptor beta chains sequenced from a single sample in a study of blood T cell repertoires in COVID-19. The repertoire was sequenced with immunoSEQ multiplex PCR; TCRdb's copy has only in-frame clones and lacks some. The data contain tens of thousands of clones, 70% to 85% of them singletons. Specimen: peripheral blood. These receptors all come from a man aged 50-60 years with active or convalescent COVID-19.

The J gene is TRBJ2-3, the V gene TRBV4-2, with TRBD2 matching over 11 bases. This CDR3 has 15 amino acids. Germline-derived CDR1 and CDR2 are LGHNA and YNFKEQ. With 6 bases clipped from V and 6 bases from J, the junction kept 8 bases outside the gene matches. CDR3 nucleotide sequence: TGTGCCAGCAGTCGCCTAGCGGGGGGCCACGATACGCAGTATTTT. Its translation is CASSRLAGGHDTQYF.

This clone was seen once. CDR3 loop: CASSPGGVPETQYF. The CDR3 bases are TGTGCCAGCAGCCCGGGGGGGGTCCCAGAGACCCAGTACTTC. The V and J genes are TRBV7-6 and TRBJ2-5; TRBD2 matches 8 bases. This CDR3 spans 14 amino acids. V gave up 5 bases and J gave up 4 bases; unmatched junction bases: 6. Per germline, CDR1 SGHVS and CDR2 FNYEAQ.

The chain combines TRBV24-1 with TRBJ2-3, with a tentative D call TRBD2 (5 bases). The CDR3 covers 13 residues. V lost 4 bases, J lost 10 bases, and 14 bases lay in between. CDR1 and CDR2 (germline): KGHDR, SFDVKD. CDR3 sequence (DNA): TGTGCCACCAGTGACTCCTCAGCGGCGGCGCAGTATTTT. This codes for CATSDSSAAAQYF.

This clone was seen more than once but under ten times. The sample carries other DNA sequences with the same CDR3. The CDR3 sequence: CASSPGGDQPQHF. The CDR3 DNA reads as TGTGCCAGCTCACCGGGGGGGGATCAGCCCCAGCATTTT. The chain carries TRBV18 and TRBJ1-5; D perhaps matches TRBD1 (5 bases). The germline V and J ends were trimmed by 3 bases and 5 bases, with 8 bases remaining between them. The CDR3 contains 13 residues. CDR1 and CDR2 (germline): KGHSH, LQKENI.

This sequence joins TRBV11-3 and TRBJ2-2, with no clear D. CDR1 is SGHNT, CDR2 YENEEA, per germline. Trimming removed 5 bases at V and 7 bases at J, with 8 bases between. The CDR3 spans 12 residues. In DNA, the CDR3 is TGTGCCAGCAGCACGAGAATCGGGGAGCTGTTTTTT. It codes for CASSTRIGELFF. The full variable domain, with the rest looked up from reference TRBV11-3 and TRBJ2-2, is EAGVVQSPRYKIIEKKQPVAFWCNPISGHNTLYWYLQNLGQGPELLIRYENEEAVDDSQLPKDRFSAERLKGVDSTLKIQPAELGDSAVYLCASSTRIGELFFGEGSRLTVL.

The chain uses TRBV10-3 and TRBJ2-7, with D maybe TRBD2 (5 bases). Trimming removed 7 bases from V and 2 bases from J, with 15 bases in between. Germline CDR1 reads ENHRY; CDR2 reads SYGVKD. The CDR3 loop spans 14 amino acids. CDR3 sequence reads: CAINVREPAYEQYF. CDR3 bases: TGTGCCATCAATGTGAGGGAACCTGCCTACGAGCAGTACTTC.

J is TRBJ1-2 and V is TRBV12-3 or TRBV12-4; D remains ambiguous. Trimming removed 6 bases at V and 4 bases at J, with 12 bases between. The CDR3 is made up of 13 amino acids. This chain's CDR3 is CASSRGLTYGYTF. Here the CDR3 DNA reads TGTGCCAGCAGCCGAGGACTGACCTATGGCTACACCTTC.

The J gene is TRBJ1-2, the V gene TRBV4-3, with D tentatively TRBD1 (6 bases). The CDR3 consists of 14 residues. V was cut by 2 bases and J by 4 bases, with 11 bases left in between. Germline V gives CDR1 LGHNA, CDR2 YSLEER. The CDR3 coding sequence is TGCGCCAGCAGCCAAAACAGGGAATCCTATGGCTACACCTTC. It yields the protein CASSQNRESYGYTF.

This chain joins TRBV5-1 and TRBJ2-5; 8 bases line up with TRBD2. This CDR3 is 15 amino acids long. J was trimmed by 5 bases and V by 0 bases; bases with no gene match: 6. In germline, CDR1 is SGHRS, CDR2 YFSETQ. The CDR3 DNA reads TGCGCCAGCAGCTTGGGTAGCGGGGAGTGGGAGACCCAGTACTTC. This codes for CASSLGSGEWETQYF.

This clone was found a few times. The V call is TRBV11-2, the J call TRBJ2-1, with D maybe TRBD2 (6 bases). The CDR3 is 15 amino acids. Germline lookup yields CDR1 SGHAT and CDR2 FQNNGV. With 4 bases removed from V and 0 bases from J, the gap between germline ends came to 10 bases. CDR3: CASSYSGSSYNEQFF. The CDR3 nucleotides are TGTGCCAGCAGCTATAGCGGTAGCTCCTACAATGAGCAGTTCTTC.

This rearrangement joins TRBV5-1 to TRBJ1-2, with a tentative D call TRBD1 (6 bases). Trimming shortened V by 0 bases and J by 8 bases, and 14 bases separated the two germline ends. Per germline, CDR1 SGHRS and CDR2 YFSETQ. The CDR3 runs 14 residues. CDR3 DNA sequence: TGCGCCAGCAGCTTGGAAGGGGGTTGGACAGGCTACACCTTC. Translated, it gives CASSLEGGWTGYTF.

Only one count was recorded for this clone. The J gene is TRBJ2-7, the V gene TRBV10-1; 8 nucleotides match TRBD1. This CDR3 region has 18 residues. The germline V gene encodes CDR1 WNHNN and CDR2 SYGVQD (reference sequence). With 3 bases clipped from V and 5 bases from J, the junction kept 18 bases outside the gene matches. Written as DNA, the CDR3 is TGCGCCAGCAGTGATTCTGATTTCGTGAGGACAGGGATGCACGAGCAGTACTTC. It specifies CASSDSDFVRTGMHEQYF.

J is TRBJ2-1 and V is TRBV10-3, with D possibly matching TRBD2 (7 bases). V dropped 4 bases and J dropped 6 bases, with 19 bases sitting between them. The CDR3 runs to 16 residues. Germline V CDR1 and CDR2: ENHRY, SYGVKD. The CDR3, as DNA: TGTGCCATCAGTGTATCGGCGGGGGCACTATCCAATGAGCAGTTCTTC. It specifies CAISVSAGALSNEQFF.

The chain combines TRBV2 with TRBJ2-7; D possibly corresponds to TRBD2 (6 bases). This CDR3 is 12 amino acids long. In germline, CDR1 is SNHLY, CDR2 FYNNEI. V was cut by 8 bases and J by 5 bases, with 13 bases left in between. The CDR3 loop is CASAGLMDEQYF. CDR3 coding DNA: TGTGCCAGCGCGGGGCTTATGGACGAGCAGTACTTC.